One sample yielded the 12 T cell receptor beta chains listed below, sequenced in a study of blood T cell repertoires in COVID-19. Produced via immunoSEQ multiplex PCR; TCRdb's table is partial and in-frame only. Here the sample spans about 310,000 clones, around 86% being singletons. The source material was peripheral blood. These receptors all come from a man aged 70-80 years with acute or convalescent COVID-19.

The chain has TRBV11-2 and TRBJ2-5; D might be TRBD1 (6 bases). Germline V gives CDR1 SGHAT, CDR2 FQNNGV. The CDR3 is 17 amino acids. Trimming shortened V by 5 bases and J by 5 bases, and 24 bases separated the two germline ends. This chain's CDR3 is CASSGWGHEVGLETQYF. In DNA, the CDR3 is TGTGCCAGCAGCGGCTGGGGACACGAGGTCGGATTGGAGACCCAGTACTTC.

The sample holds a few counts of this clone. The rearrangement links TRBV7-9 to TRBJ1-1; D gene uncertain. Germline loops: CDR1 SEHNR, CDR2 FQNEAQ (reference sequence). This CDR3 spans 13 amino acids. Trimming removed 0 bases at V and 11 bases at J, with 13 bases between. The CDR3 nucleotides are TGTGCCAGCAGCTTAGCCTCAGGTCAGAAGGCTTTCTTT. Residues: CASSLASGQKAFF. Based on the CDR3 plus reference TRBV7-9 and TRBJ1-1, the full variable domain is DTGVSQNPRHKITKRGQNVTFRCDPISEHNRLYWYRQTLGQGPEFLTYFQNEAQLEKSRLLSDRFSAERPKGSFSTLEIQRTEQGDSAMYLCASSLASGQKAFFGQGTRLTVV.

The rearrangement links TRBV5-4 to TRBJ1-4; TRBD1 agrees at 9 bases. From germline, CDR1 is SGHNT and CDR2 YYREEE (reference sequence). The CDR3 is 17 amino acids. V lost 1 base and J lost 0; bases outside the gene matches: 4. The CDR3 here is CASSLKQGAATNEKLFF. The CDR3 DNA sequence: TGTGCCAGCAGCTTGAAACAGGGGGCAGCAACTAATGAAAAACTGTTTTTT.

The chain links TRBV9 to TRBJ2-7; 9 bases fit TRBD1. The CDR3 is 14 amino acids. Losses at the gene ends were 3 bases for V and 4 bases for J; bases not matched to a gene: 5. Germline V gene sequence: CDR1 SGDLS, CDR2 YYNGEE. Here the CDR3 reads CASSALTGGYEQYF. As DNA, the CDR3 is TGTGCCAGCAGCGCCTTGACAGGGGGGTACGAGCAGTACTTC.

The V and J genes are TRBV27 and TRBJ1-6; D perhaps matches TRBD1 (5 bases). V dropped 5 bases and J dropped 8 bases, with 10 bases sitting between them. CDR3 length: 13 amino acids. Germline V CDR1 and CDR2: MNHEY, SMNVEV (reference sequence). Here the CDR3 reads CASSPWGDSPLHF. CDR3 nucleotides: TGTGCCAGCAGTCCCTGGGGGGATTCACCCCTCCACTTT.

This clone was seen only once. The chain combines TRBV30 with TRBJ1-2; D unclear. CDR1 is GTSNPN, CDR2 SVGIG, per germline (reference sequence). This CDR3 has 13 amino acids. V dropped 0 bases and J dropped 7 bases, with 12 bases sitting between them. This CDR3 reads CAWSVESEGGYTF. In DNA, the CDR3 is TGTGCCTGGAGTGTAGAGTCGGAGGGTGGCTACACCTTC.

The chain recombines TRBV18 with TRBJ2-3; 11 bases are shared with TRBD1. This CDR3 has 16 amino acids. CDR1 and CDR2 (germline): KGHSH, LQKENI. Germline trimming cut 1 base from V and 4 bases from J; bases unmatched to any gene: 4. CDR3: CASSPRTGGAADTQYF. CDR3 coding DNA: TGTGCCAGCTCACCACGGACAGGGGGCGCCGCAGATACGCAGTATTTT.

The CDR3 protein is CASSIGRGGPPGELFF. The CDR3 bases are TGTGCCAGTAGTATAGGTAGGGGTGGACCACCCGGGGAGCTGTTTTTT. J is TRBJ2-2 and V is TRBV19; tentative D call: TRBD1 (5 bases). Germline V lookup: CDR1 LNHDA, CDR2 SQIVND (reference sequence). V gave up 1 base and J gave up 6 bases, with 15 bases separating them. This CDR3 is 16 amino acids long.

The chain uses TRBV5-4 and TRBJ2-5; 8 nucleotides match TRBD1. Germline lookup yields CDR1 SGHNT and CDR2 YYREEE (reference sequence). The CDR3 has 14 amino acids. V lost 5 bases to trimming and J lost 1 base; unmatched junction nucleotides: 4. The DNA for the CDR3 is TGTGCCAGCAGGCAAACAGGGGGCCAAGAGACCCAGTACTTC. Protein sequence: CASRQTGGQETQYF.

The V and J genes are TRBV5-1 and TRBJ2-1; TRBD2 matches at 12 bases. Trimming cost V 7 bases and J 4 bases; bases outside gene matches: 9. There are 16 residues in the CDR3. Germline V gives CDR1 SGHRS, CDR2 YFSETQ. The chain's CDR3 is CASSKGLAGLYNEQFF. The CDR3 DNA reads TGCGCCAGCTCCAAGGGACTAGCGGGCCTTTACAATGAGCAGTTCTTC.

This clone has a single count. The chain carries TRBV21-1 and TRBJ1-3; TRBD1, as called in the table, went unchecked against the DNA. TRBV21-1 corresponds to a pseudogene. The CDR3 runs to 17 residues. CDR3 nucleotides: TGTGCCAGCAGCAAAGCGCTCGGACAGGGAATTGGAAACACCATATATTTT. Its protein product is CASSKALGQGIGNTIYF.

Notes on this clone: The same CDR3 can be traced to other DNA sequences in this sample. CDR3 region: CASSQEAGRETQYF. CDR3 bases: TGTGCCAGCAGCCAAGAGGCGGGTCGGGAGACCCAGTACTTC. The chain recombines TRBV3-1 (or the pseudogene TRBV3-2) with TRBJ2-5, with D possibly TRBD2 on 5 matching bases. This CDR3 has 14 amino acids. V lost 0 bases and J lost 5, with 10 bases in between. CDR1 is LGHDT and CDR2 is YNNKEL in the germline V gene (reference sequence).